The T cell receptor beta chain described here comes from a study of blood T cell repertoires in COVID-19. About the research overall: Samples taken during acute and convalescent COVID-19 were collected in the United States, Italy and Spain. PBMCs, B-cell-depleted T cells, or T cells were the source of the cDNA or gDNA that made up the material.

Source study methods: Amplification of reference gene primers provided the estimated nucleated cell counts. Clones were sequenced by immunoSEQ multiplex PCR, and TCRdb holds only the in-frame ones, with some missing. V and J calls and clone size are given by that table; D and trimming were obtained from the DNA. The sample holds around 180,000 clones, about 91% seen once. In germline, CDR1 is MDHEN, CDR2 SYDVKM. The junction had 5 bases not matched to a gene; V was cut back by 3 bases and J by 4 bases. There are 14 residues in the CDR3. The rearrangement links TRBV28 to TRBJ1-2; 7 bases agree with TRBD1. Sequencing was done on a sample of peripheral blood. This clonotype was sampled from a woman in her thirties with acute or convalescent COVID-19. The chain's CDR3 is CASSFGAGGYGYTF. The CDR3 DNA sequence: TGTGCCAGCAGTTTCGGAGCAGGGGGCTATGGCTACACCTTC.